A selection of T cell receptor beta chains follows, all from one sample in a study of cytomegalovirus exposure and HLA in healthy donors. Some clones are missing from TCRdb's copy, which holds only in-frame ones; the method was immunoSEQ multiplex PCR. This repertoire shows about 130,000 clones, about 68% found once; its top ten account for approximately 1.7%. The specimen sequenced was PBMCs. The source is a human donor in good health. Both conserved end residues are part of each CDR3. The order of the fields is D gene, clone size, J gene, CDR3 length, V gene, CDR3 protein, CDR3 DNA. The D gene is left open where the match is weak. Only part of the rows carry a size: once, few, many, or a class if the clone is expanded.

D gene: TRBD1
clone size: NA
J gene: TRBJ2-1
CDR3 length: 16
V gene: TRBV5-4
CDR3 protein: CASSPEPGTGGNEQFF
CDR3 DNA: TGTGCCAGCAGCCCCGAACCCGGGACAGGGGGCAATGAGCAGTTCTTC

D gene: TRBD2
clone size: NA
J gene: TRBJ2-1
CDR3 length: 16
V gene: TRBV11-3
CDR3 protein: CASSLVAGGSYNEQFF
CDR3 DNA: TGTGCCAGCAGCTTAGTGGCGGGAGGGAGCTACAATGAGCAGTTCTTC

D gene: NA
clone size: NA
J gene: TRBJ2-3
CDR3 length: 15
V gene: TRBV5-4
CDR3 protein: CASSLARQSTDTQYF
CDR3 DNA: TGTGCCAGCAGCTTGGCAAGACAGTCCACAGATACGCAGTATTTT

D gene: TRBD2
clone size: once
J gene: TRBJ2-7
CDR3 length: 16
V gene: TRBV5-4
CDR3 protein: CASSSWASGRSYEQYF
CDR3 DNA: TGTGCCAGCAGCTCCTGGGCTAGCGGGAGGTCCTACGAGCAGTACTTC

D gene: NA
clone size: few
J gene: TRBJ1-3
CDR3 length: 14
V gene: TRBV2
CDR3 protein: CASSFRVSGNTIYF
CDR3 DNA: TGTGCCAGCAGTTTCAGGGTCTCTGGAAACACCATATATTTT

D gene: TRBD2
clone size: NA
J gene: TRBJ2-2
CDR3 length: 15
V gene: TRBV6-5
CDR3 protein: CASRLSGSDTGELFF
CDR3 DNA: TGTGCCAGCAGATTAAGCGGGAGTGACACCGGGGAGCTGTTTTTT

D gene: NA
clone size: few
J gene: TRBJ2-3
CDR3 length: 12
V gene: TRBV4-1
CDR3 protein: CASSQLGGMQYF
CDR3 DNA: TGCGCCAGCAGCCAACTAGGGGGTATGCAGTATTTT

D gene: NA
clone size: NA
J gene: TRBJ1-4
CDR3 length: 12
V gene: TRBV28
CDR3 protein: CASSLISGELFF
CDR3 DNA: TGTGCCAGCAGTTTGATATCGGGGGAACTGTTTTTT

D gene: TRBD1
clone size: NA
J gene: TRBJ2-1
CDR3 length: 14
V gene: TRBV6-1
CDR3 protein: CASSQAQGYNEQFF
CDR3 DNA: TGTGCCAGCAGTCAAGCACAGGGGTACAATGAGCAGTTCTTC

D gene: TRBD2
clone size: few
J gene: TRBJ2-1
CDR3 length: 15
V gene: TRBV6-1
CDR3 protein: CASSSRREFENEQFF
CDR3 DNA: TGTGCCAGCAGCTCACGGCGGGAGTTTGAGAATGAGCAGTTCTTC

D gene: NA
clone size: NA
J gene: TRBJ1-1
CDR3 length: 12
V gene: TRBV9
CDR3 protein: CASSVLGDRAFF
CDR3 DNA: TGTGCCAGCAGCGTACTAGGGGATAGAGCTTTCTTT

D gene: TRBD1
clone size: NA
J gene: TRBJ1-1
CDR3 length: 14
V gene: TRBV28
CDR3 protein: CAGSDRGRDTEAFF
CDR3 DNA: TGTGCCGGCTCGGACAGGGGGCGAGACACTGAAGCTTTCTTT

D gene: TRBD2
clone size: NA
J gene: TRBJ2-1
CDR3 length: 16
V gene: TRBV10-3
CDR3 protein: CAISGLAGGVYNEQFF
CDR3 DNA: TGTGCCATCAGTGGGCTAGCGGGAGGGGTCTACAATGAGCAGTTCTTC

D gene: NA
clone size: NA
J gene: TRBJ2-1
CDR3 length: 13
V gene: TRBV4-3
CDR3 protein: CASSHEGGYEQFF
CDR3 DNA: TGCGCCAGCAGCCACGAGGGTGGGTATGAGCAGTTCTTC

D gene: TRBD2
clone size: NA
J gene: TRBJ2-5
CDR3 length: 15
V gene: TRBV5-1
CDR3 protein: CASSVGPGGRETQYF
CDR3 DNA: TGCGCCAGCAGCGTGGGGCCGGGGGGTAGGGAGACCCAGTACTTC

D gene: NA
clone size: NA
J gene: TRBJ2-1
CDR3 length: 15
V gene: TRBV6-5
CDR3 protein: CAMVFRQQGYNEQFF
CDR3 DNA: TGTGCCATGGTGTTCAGGCAGCAGGGGTACAATGAGCAGTTCTTC

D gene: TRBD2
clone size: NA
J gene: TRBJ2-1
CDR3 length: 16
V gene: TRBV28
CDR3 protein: CASSSSTSERDNEQFF
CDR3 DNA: TGTGCCAGCAGTTCCTCGACTAGCGAGAGGGACAATGAGCAGTTCTTC

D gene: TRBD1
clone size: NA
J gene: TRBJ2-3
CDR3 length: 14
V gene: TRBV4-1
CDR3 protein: CASSNRTGGYAQYF
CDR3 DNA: TGCGCCAGCAGCAATCGTACAGGGGGCTATGCGCAGTATTTT

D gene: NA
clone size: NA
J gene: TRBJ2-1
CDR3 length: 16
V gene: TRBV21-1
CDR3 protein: CASSRIFPSSYNEQFF
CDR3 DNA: TGTGCCAGCAGTCGCATCTTTCCTAGCTCCTACAATGAGCAGTTCTTC

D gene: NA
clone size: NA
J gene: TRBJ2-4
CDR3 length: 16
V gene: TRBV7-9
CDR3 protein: CASSPPEQLAKNIQYF
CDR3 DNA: TGTGCCAGCAGCCCACCCGAACAGTTAGCCAAAAACATTCAGTACTTC

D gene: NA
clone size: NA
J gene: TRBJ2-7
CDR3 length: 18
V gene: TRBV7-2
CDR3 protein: CASSLEGPGVLAAHEQYF
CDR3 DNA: TGTGCCAGCAGCTTAGAGGGACCAGGGGTGCTAGCGGCCCACGAGCAGTACTTC

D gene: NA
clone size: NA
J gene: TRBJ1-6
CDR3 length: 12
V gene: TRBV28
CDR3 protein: CATQTLNSPLHF
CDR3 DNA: TGTGCCACTCAGACTTTGAATTCACCCCTCCACTTT

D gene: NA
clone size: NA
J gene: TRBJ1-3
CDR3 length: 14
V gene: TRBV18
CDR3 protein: CASSEGHSGNTIYF
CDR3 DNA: TGTGCCAGCTCAGAGGGACATTCTGGAAACACCATATATTTT

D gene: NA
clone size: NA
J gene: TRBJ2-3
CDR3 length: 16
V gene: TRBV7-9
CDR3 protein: CASSRRTRALTDTQYF
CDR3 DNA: TGTGCCAGCAGCCGTCGGACAAGGGCCCTCACAGATACGCAGTATTTT

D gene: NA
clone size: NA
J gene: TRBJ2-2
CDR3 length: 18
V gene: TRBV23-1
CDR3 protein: CASSRRTKQGPPTGELFF
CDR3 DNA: TGCGCCAGCAGTAGACGAACCAAGCAGGGGCCCCCCACCGGGGAGCTGTTTTTT

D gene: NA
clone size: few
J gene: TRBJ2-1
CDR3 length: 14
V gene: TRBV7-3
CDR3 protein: CASSLEGPYNEQFF
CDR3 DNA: TGTGCCAGCAGCTTGGAGGGCCCCTACAATGAGCAGTTCTTC

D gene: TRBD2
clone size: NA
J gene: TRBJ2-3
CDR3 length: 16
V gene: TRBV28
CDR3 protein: CASSPRLAGGLDTQYF
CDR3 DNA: TGTGCCAGCAGCCCACGACTAGCGGGAGGTCTAGATACGCAGTATTTT

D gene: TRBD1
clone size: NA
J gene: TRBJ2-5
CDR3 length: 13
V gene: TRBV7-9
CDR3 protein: CASSNTGGETQYF
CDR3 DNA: TGTGCCAGCAGCAACACAGGGGGGGAGACCCAGTACTTC

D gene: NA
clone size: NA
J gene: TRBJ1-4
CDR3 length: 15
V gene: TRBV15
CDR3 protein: CATSRDAQSNEKLFF
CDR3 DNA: TGTGCCACCAGCAGAGATGCACAGAGTAATGAAAAACTGTTTTTT

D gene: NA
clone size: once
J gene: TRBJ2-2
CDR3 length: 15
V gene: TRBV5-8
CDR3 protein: CASSLVTGNTGELFF
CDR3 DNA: TGTGCCAGCAGCTTGGTGACAGGGAACACCGGGGAGCTGTTTTTT

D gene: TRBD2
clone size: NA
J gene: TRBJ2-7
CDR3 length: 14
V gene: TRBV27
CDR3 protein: CASSLGGRMVEQYF
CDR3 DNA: TGTGCCAGCAGTTTGGGCGGGAGGATGGTCGAGCAGTACTTC